This is a list of T cell receptor beta chains from one sample in a study of identifying expanded T cells in peripheral blood. Method: immunoSEQ multiplex PCR; TCRdb's copy keeps in-frame clones and lacks some. The table has fewer than 60,000 clones, roughly 80% seen once; the top ten hold 13% to 15%. Sequencing input: blood. All receptors derive from a person aged 18 to 75 in good health. CDR3s include the opening cysteine and the closing phenylalanine or tryptophan. D genes are given only for firm matches. Expanded clones get a size class; other rows say once, few or many, or leave the size out.

j_gene	v_gene	d_gene	abundance	CDR3aa	CDR3nt
TRBJ1-2	TRBV19	NA	NA	CASRSGSGYTF	TGTGCCAGTAGATCCGGGTCTGGCTACACCTTC
TRBJ2-7	TRBV29-1	NA	NA	CSVEIAGNYEQYF	TGCAGCGTTGAGATCGCGGGGAACTACGAGCAGTACTTC
TRBJ2-7	TRBV19	TRBD1	NA	CASSITGAPYEQYF	TGTGCCAGTAGTATTACAGGGGCTCCCTACGAGCAGTACTTC
TRBJ1-5	TRBV6-1	NA	few	CASSVTGMSNQPQHF	TGTGCCAGCAGTGTAACAGGGATGAGCAATCAGCCCCAGCATTTT
TRBJ2-5	TRBV4-1	NA	NA	CASSQGERGGEETQYF	TGCGCCAGCAGCCAAGGAGAAAGGGGGGGAGAAGAGACCCAGTACTTC
TRBJ2-1	TRBV14	TRBD2	NA	CASSHRPGTSGSFHNEQFF	TGTGCCAGCAGCCACCGTCCCGGGACTAGCGGGAGTTTCCACAATGAGCAGTTCTTC
TRBJ2-7	TRBV7-6	NA	once	CASSPQGASGSYQYF	TGTGCCAGCAGCCCCCAGGGGGCCAGCGGGAGCTACCAGTACTTC
TRBJ2-1	TRBV7-7	NA	NA	CASSNGFPYNEQFF	TGTGCCAGCAGCAACGGGTTCCCCTACAATGAGCAGTTCTTC
TRBJ2-5	TRBV9	NA	NA	CASSVGPDSTQYF	TGTGCCAGCAGCGTGGGACCGGACTCTACCCAGTACTTC
TRBJ2-1	TRBV5-1	NA	NA	CASSLVTGALFEFF	TGCGCCAGCAGCTTGGTTACGGGGGCCCTTTTTGAGTTCTTC
TRBJ2-6	TRBV5-4	NA	NA	CASSLQGSGANVLTF	TGTGCCAGCAGCTTGCAAGGCTCTGGGGCCAACGTCCTGACTTTC
TRBJ1-6	TRBV5-6	TRBD1	NA	CASSFPTGGNNSPLHF	TGTGCCAGCAGCTTCCCGACAGGGGGGAATAATTCACCCCTCCACTTT
TRBJ1-1	TRBV29-1	NA	once	CSVEMGVLAFF	TGCAGCGTTGAAATGGGGGTCTTGGCTTTCTTT
TRBJ2-3	TRBV11-2	TRBD2	NA	CASSSVAGSYTDTQYF	TGTGCCAGCAGCTCCGTAGCGGGAAGTTACACAGATACGCAGTATTTT
TRBJ1-1	TRBV9	NA	NA	CASSVSGITEAFF	TGTGCCAGCAGCGTATCGGGGATAACTGAAGCTTTCTTT
TRBJ2-5	TRBV5-1	TRBD1	NA	CASSLAGTEKETQYF	TGCGCCAGCAGCTTGGCCGGGACAGAAAAAGAGACCCAGTACTTC
TRBJ1-5	TRBV21-1	NA	NA	CASSLRTGGLRKRLFSNQPQHF	TGTGCCAGCAGCCTGAGGACAGGGGGACTCAGAAAGAGGCTTTTTAGCAATCAGCCCCAGCATTTT
TRBJ2-1	TRBV7-2	TRBD2	NA	CASSHTSGGLNEQFF	TGTGCCAGCAGCCATACTAGCGGCGGCCTCAATGAGCAGTTCTTC
TRBJ2-7	TRBV7-7	NA	NA	CASSLGDGASYEQYF	TGTGCCAGCAGCTTGGGCGACGGAGCCTCCTACGAGCAGTACTTC
TRBJ2-7	TRBV5-1	NA	NA	CASSLTALSRGVGEQYF	TGCGCCAGCAGCTTGACCGCTTTAAGTAGGGGGGTTGGCGAGCAGTACTTC
TRBJ1-6	TRBV11-2	NA	NA	CASSLDQGILNSPLHF	TGTGCCAGCAGCTTAGATCAGGGTATTTTAAATTCACCCCTCCACTTT
TRBJ2-2	TRBV7-2	TRBD2	NA	CASSSIARGYTGELFF	TGTGCCAGCAGTTCCATAGCGCGGGGGTACACCGGGGAGCTGTTTTTT
TRBJ2-7	TRBV5-4	NA	NA	CASSTGLNPYEQYF	TGTGCCAGCAGCACCGGACTGAACCCCTACGAGCAGTACTTC
TRBJ1-1	TRBV11-3	TRBD1	once	CASSLDGQVETEAFF	TGTGCCAGCAGCTTAGACGGACAGGTTGAGACTGAAGCTTTCTTT
TRBJ1-2	TRBV5-1	TRBD1	NA	CASSPAGQGLANYGYTF	TGCGCCAGCAGCCCGGCGGGACAGGGGTTAGCTAACTATGGCTACACCTTC
TRBJ1-2	TRBV29-1	TRBD1	NA	CSASDRGNNGYTF	TGCAGCGCGTCCGACAGGGGAAATAATGGCTACACCTTC
TRBJ2-1	TRBV9	TRBD2	few	CASNPSGGAGEQFF	TGTGCCAGCAATCCTAGCGGGGGGGCCGGTGAGCAGTTCTTC
TRBJ2-1	TRBV6-4	TRBD2	NA	CASSVGTSGGNEQFF	TGTGCCAGCAGTGTTGGGACTAGCGGTGGGAATGAGCAGTTCTTC
TRBJ2-5	TRBV7-3	TRBD2	once	CASSSSGGETQYF	TGTGCCAGCAGTTCAAGCGGGGGGGAGACCCAGTACTTC
TRBJ2-6	TRBV7-2	NA	few	CASSLDPGTFQGANVLTF	TGTGCCAGCAGCTTAGACCCAGGGACTTTTCAAGGGGCCAACGTCCTGACTTTC
TRBJ1-2	TRBV19	NA	NA	CASSPQGFGYTF	TGTGCCAGTAGTCCTCAGGGATTCGGCTACACCTTC
TRBJ2-1	TRBV4-2	NA	once	CASGPVGAGLNEQFF	TGTGCCAGCGGCCCGGTAGGGGCGGGACTCAATGAGCAGTTCTTC
TRBJ1-2	TRBV30	NA	NA	CAWSYEGGHGYTF	TGTGCCTGGAGTTATGAGGGGGGACATGGCTACACCTTC
TRBJ2-1	TRBV6-6	TRBD1	NA	CASHRDSSYNEQFF	TGTGCCAGCCACCGGGACAGCTCCTACAATGAGCAGTTCTTC
TRBJ2-1	TRBV7-2	TRBD2	NA	CASSPGLQNAVF	TGTGCCAGCAGCCCGGGACTACAAAACGCGGTCTTC
TRBJ1-4	TRBV7-8	NA	NA	CASSPGQTTNEKLFF	TGTGCCAGCAGCCCAGGGCAGACAACTAATGAAAAACTGTTTTTT
TRBJ2-2	TRBV6-1	TRBD2	NA	CASRLRDYSTGELFF	TGTGCCAGCAGACTTAGGGACTACTCCACCGGGGAGCTGTTTTTT
TRBJ1-1	TRBV18	NA	NA	CASSPRRAENTEAFF	TGTGCCAGCTCACCACGAAGGGCAGAGAACACTGAAGCTTTCTTT
TRBJ1-3	TRBV12-5	TRBD1	NA	CASGPGTAGNTIYF	TGTGCTAGTGGTCCCGGGACAGCTGGAAACACCATATATTTT
TRBJ1-1	TRBV2	NA	NA	CASSLVPGANTEAFF	TGTGCCAGCAGCTTAGTCCCCGGAGCCAACACTGAAGCTTTCTTT
TRBJ1-6	TRBV6-5	TRBD1	few	CASSQDRDLRSPLHF	TGTGCCAGCAGCCAGGACAGGGACTTACGTTCACCCCTCCACTTT
TRBJ1-1	TRBV29-1	NA	NA	CSVEGTINTEAFF	TGCAGCGTTGAAGGGACAATCAACACTGAAGCTTTCTTT
TRBJ2-3	TRBV13	NA	NA	CASSLGGDRYTDTQYF	TGTGCCAGCAGCTTAGGGGGCGACCGATACACAGATACGCAGTATTTT
TRBJ2-5	TRBV2	NA	NA	CASRGRARETQYF	TGTGCCAGCAGAGGCAGAGCGCGGGAGACCCAGTACTTC
TRBJ2-5	TRBV11-2	TRBD1	NA	CASSLGDRVGETQYF	TGTGCCAGCAGCTTAGGGGACAGGGTAGGAGAGACCCAGTACTTC